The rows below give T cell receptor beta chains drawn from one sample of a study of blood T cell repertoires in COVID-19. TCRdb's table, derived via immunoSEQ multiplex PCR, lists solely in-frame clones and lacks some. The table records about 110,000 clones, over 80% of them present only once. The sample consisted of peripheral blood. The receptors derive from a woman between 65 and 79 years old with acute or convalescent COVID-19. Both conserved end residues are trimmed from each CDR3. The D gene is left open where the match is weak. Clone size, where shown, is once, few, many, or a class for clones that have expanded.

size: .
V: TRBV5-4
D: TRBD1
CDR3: ASSSVPGQGSNTEAF

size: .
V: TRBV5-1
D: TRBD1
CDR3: ASSLGQDTYEQY

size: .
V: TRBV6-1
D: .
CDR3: ASSDWREQY

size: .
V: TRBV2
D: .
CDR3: ASIPTESSYNSPLH

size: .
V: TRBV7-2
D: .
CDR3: ASSGPGANYGYT

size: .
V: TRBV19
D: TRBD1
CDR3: ASSRRGRGLTGELF

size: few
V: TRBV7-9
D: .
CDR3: ASSVDYTEAF

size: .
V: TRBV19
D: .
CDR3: ASRSHDQPQH

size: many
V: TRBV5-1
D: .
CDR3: ASSLNNNYGYT

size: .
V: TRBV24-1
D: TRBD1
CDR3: ATSDYGTGYQPQH

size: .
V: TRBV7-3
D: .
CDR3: ASSLRTGRGGEQF

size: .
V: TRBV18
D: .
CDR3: ASSPTANTEAF

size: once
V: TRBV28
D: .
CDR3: ASSPPQTDTQY

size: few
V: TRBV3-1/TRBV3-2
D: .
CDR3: ASSPFRASGNTIY

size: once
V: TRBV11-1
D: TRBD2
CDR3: ASSSLAEGSYNEQF

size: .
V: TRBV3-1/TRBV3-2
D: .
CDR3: ASSRRVGGGAGELF

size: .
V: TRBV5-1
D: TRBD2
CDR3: ASSLSGTSTDTQY

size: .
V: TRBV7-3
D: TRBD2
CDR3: ASSLSAQRGFDEQF

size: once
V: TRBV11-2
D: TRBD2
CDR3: ASSFAAGGPYEQY

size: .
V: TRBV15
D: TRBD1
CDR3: ATSRDGQGNYEQY

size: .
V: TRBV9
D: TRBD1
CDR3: ASSGGGQGGSGPQH

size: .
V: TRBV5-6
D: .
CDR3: ASSLVGTRNTGELF

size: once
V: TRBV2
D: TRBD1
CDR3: ASSETGGMNTEAF

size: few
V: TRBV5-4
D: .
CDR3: ASSAGNEQY

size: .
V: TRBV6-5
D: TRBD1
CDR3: ASTATGDNSPLH

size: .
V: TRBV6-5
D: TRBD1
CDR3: ASRDRDQGGELF

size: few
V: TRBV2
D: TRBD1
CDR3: ASSLGQGAYNEQF

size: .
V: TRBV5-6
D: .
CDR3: ASSLLEGANPKETQY

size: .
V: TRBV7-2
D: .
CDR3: ASSFDSANEQF

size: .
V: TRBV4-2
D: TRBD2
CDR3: ASSPTSGGYPGELF

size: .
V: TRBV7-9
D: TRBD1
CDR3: ASSSQGQGALYEQY

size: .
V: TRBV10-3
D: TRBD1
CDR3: AISVTGGAEETQY

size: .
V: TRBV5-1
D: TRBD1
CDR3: ASTADRDRGTGELF

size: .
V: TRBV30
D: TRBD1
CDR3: AWSEGTGYGYT

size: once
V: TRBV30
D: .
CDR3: AWSVNRVGEQY

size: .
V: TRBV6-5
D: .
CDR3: ASSSLGGRQNTEAF

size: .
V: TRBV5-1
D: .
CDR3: ASSQGVSLNYGYT

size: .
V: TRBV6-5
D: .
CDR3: ASSRSQGGTGELF

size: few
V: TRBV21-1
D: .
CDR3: ARYFNNSPLH

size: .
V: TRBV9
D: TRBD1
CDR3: ASSPLGTDKAKNIQY

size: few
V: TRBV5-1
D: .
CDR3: ASSLAGGSRGNTIY

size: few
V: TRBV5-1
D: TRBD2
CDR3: ASSYGTTSYNEQF

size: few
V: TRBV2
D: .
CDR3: ASNSLSSYNEQF

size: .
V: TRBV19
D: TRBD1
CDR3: ASSIDLLAGGGNQPQH

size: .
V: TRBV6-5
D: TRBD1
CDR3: ASSTGVGDQPQH

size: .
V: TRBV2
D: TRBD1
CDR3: ASSLRDRMMNTEAF

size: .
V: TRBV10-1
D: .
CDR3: ASSESTQGNTIY

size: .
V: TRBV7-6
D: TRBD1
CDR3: ASSSLDREAF

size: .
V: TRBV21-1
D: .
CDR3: ASPWLVRTEAF

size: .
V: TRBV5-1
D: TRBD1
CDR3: ASSWTGSHNSPLH

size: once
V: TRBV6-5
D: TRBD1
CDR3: ASSSTGGFDYGYT

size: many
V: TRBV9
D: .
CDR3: ASSVEQRTDTQY

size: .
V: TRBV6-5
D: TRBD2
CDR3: ASSSGLAGQETQY

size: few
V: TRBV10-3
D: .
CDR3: AISGAALGNSPLH

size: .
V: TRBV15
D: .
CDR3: ATSRDQNSPLH

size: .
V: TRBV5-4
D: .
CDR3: ASSLGPLNTEAF

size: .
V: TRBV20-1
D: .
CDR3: SASYTGVIGDTQY

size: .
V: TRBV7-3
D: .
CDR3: ASSDGRGNTEAF

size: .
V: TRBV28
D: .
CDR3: ASSLRGGVAITDTQY